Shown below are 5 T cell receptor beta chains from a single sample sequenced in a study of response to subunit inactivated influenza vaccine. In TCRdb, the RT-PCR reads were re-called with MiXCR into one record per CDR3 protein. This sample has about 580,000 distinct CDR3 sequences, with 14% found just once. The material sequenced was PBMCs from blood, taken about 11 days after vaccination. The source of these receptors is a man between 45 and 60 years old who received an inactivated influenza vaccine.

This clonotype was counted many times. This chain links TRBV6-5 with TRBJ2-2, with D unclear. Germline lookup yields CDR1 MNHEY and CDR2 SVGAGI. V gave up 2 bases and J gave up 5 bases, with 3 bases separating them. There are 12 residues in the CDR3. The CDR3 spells CASSYRTGELFF. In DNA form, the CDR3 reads TGTGCCAGCAGTTACAGAACCGGGGAGCTGTTTTTT.

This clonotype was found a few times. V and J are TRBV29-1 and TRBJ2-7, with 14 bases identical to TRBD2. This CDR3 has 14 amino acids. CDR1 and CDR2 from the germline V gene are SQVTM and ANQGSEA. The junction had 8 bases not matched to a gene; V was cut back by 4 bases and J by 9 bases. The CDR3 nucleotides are TGCAGCGTTGCCGGGACTAGCGGGAGAGGCGTGCAGTACTTC. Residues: CSVAGTSGRGVQYF.

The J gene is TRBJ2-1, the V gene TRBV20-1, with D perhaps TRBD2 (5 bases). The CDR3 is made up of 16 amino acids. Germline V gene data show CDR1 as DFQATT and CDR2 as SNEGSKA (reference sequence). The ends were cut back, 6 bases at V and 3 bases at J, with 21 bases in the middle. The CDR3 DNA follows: TGCAGTGCCTCCAAGGCACACGCTAGCTTCTACAATGAGCAGTTCTTC. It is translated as CSASKAHASFYNEQFF.

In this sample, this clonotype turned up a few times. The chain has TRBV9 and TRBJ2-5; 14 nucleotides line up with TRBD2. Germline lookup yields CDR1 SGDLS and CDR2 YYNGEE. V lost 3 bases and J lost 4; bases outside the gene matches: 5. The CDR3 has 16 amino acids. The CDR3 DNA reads TGTGCCAGCAGCGGGACTAGCGGGAGGTCTCGAGAGACCCAGTACTTC. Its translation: CASSGTSGRSRETQYF.

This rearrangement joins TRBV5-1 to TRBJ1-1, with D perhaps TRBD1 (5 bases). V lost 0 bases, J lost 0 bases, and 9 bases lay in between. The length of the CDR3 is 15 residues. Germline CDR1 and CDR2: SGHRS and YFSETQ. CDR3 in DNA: TGCGCCAGCAGCTTGGGGGGGATTTTGAACACTGAAGCTTTCTTT. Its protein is CASSLGGILNTEAFF.